Each of the 22 T cell receptor beta chains below was sequenced from the same sample in a study of T cell responses to AZD1222 COVID-19 vaccine. Here immunoSEQ multiplex PCR was the method, and the copy in TCRdb shows in-frame clones only, minus some. The data hold 100,000 to 120,000 clones, with about 88% observed a single time. The specimen was peripheral blood, collected on day 0 of AZD1222 vaccination. These receptors were collected from an adult in good health.

The genes are TRBV30 and TRBJ1-2; 10 bases are shared with TRBD1. Germline loops: CDR1 GTSNPN, CDR2 SVGIG (reference sequence). CDR3 length: 12 residues. Trimming cost V 2 bases and J 10 bases; bases outside gene matches: 4. CDR3 sequence (DNA): TGTGCCTGGAGTCCGGGGACAGGGGACTACACCTTC. Its protein product is CAWSPGTGDYTF.

The chain carries TRBV3-1 (or the pseudogene TRBV3-2) and TRBJ2-3; 9 bases line up with TRBD2. The CDR3 runs 19 residues. Germline CDR1 LGHDT, CDR2 YNNKEL (reference sequence). Losses at the gene ends were 4 bases for V and 1 base for J; bases not matched to a gene: 15. The CDR3 region is CASSRIHSPSGGRTDTQYF. CDR3 sequence (DNA): TGTGCCAGCAGCCGCATCCATTCCCCCAGCGGGGGGCGCACAGATACGCAGTATTTT.

This clone was found a few times. The chain joins TRBV27 to TRBJ2-7; no definite D call. The germline V gene has CDR1 MNHEY and CDR2 SMNVEV (reference sequence). The CDR3 sequence is 15 residues long. Trimming left V 1 base short and J 4 bases short, with 14 bases between. The CDR3 loop is CASSLFAVAGYEQYF. CDR3 in DNA: TGTGCCAGCAGTTTATTCGCAGTGGCAGGATACGAGCAGTACTTC.

J is TRBJ1-5 and V is TRBV27, with D tentatively TRBD1 (5 bases). Trimming cost V 6 bases and J 7 bases, with 19 bases left between them. The CDR3 extends over 15 amino acids. The germline CDR1 and CDR2 sequences are MNHEY and SMNVEV (reference sequence). The CDR3 DNA reads TGTGCCAGCAGCCCGAGGGTGGGGGAGAGACAGCCCCAGCATTTT. Translation gives CASSPRVGERQPQHF.

This chain joins TRBV5-6 and TRBJ1-1; D perhaps matches TRBD1 (6 bases). The V gene's germline CDR1 is SGHDT and CDR2 YYEEEE. Between the trimmed V and J ends, which lost 4 bases and 2 bases, there was a span of 15 bases. The CDR3 is made up of 15 amino acids. This CDR3 reads CASSQFTGTNTEAFF. The CDR3 region has the DNA TGTGCCAGCAGCCAATTTACAGGGACCAACACTGAAGCTTTCTTT. The complete variable domain, with remaining parts taken from reference TRBV5-6 and TRBJ1-1, reads DAGVTQSPTHLIKTRGQQVTLRCSPKSGHDTVSWYQQALGQGPQFIFQYYEEEERQRGNFPDRFSGHQFPNYSSELNVNALLLGDSALYLCASSQFTGTNTEAFFGQGTRLTVV.

The chain combines TRBV30 with TRBJ1-5; 7 bases fit TRBD1. V trimming: 1 base; J trimming: 0 bases; junction bases outside the gene matches: 3. Germline CDR1 reads GTSNPN; CDR2 reads SVGIG (reference sequence). This CDR3 comprises 15 residues. The CDR3 nucleotides read TGTGCCTGGAGTGACAGGGGATATAGCAATCAGCCCCAGCATTTT. Its translation is CAWSDRGYSNQPQHF.

J is TRBJ2-2 and V is TRBV2; D unclear. This CDR3 is built from 12 residues. V lost 2 bases and J 7 bases, leaving 5 bases between the germline ends. In germline, CDR1 is SNHLY, CDR2 FYNNEI. CDR3 bases: TGTGCCAGCAGTGAATCGGGCGGGGAGCTGTTTTTT. Residues: CASSESGGELFF.

This clone appeared a single time. This chain links TRBV7-9 with TRBJ1-5; D is unresolved. Germline V gene lookup returns CDR1 SEHNR and CDR2 FQNEAQ (reference sequence). V lost 1 base and J 4 bases, leaving 2 bases between the germline ends. This CDR3 is 12 amino acids long. The chain's CDR3 is CASSLENQPQHF. The CDR3 DNA is TGTGCCAGCAGCTTAGAAAATCAGCCCCAGCATTTT.

The chain couples TRBV6-5 to TRBJ1-5, with D unclear. V lost 6 bases, J lost 4 bases, and 10 bases lay in between. This CDR3 comprises 13 residues. CDR1 is MNHEY and CDR2 is SVGAGI in the germline V gene. In DNA form, the CDR3 reads TGTGCCAGCAGAATAACGGGGAATCAGCCCCAGCATTTT. This sequence encodes CASRITGNQPQHF.

V is TRBV13 and J is TRBJ2-7; perhaps TRBD2 as D (5 bases). The CDR3 sequence is 16 residues long. V was pared by 5 bases and J by 4 bases, with 21 bases between. Germline V lookup: CDR1 PRHDT, CDR2 FYEKMQ (reference sequence). The CDR3 loop is CASSHRTGVDMYEQYF. The DNA for the CDR3 is TGTGCCAGCAGCCACCGAACCGGGGTAGATATGTACGAGCAGTACTTC.

The chain employs TRBV27 and TRBJ1-3; D remains unclear. V lost 6 bases, J lost 4 bases, and 16 bases lay in between. This CDR3 spans 15 amino acids. Germline CDR1 MNHEY, CDR2 SMNVEV (reference sequence). The CDR3 protein is CASRSDRHSGNTIYF. The CDR3 region has the DNA TGTGCCAGCAGGTCCGACCGCCATTCGGGAAACACCATATATTTT.

The rearrangement uses TRBV18 and TRBJ2-2; either TRBD1 or TRBD2 may fit D (5 bases each). V lost 3 bases and J lost 7, with 12 bases in between. From germline, CDR1 is KGHSH and CDR2 LQKENI. This CDR3 is 14 amino acids long. CDR3 residues: CASSPQGEIGELFF. The CDR3 DNA reads TGTGCCAGCTCACCCCAGGGAGAGATCGGGGAGCTGTTTTTT.

V usage is TRBV15 and J usage is TRBJ2-7; 7 bases are shared with TRBD1. V gave up 5 bases and J gave up 2 bases; unmatched junction bases: 9. Per germline, CDR1 LNHNV and CDR2 YYDKDF (reference sequence). The CDR3 runs to 15 residues. CDR3 nucleotide sequence: TGTGCCACCAGCTCCGGCGACAGGGATACCTACGAGCAGTACTTC. It yields the protein CATSSGDRDTYEQYF. The full variable domain, in which reference TRBV15 and TRBJ2-7 provide the parts outside the CDR3, is DAMVIQNPRYQVTQFGKPVTLSCSQTLNHNVMYWYQQKSSQAPKLLFHYYDKDFNNEADTPDNFQSRRPNTSFCFLDIRSPGLGDTAMYLCATSSGDRDTYEQYFGPGTRLTVT.

The chain recombines TRBV5-4 with TRBJ2-1; 7 bases agree with TRBD1. Germline CDR1 is SGHNT and CDR2 is YYREEE (reference sequence). The junction had 7 bases not matched to a gene; V was cut back by 3 bases and J by 7 bases. The CDR3 extends over 14 amino acids. The CDR3 protein is CASSYRQGGNEQFF. CDR3 bases: TGTGCCAGCAGCTACCGACAGGGCGGAAATGAGCAGTTCTTC. Supplemented by reference TRBV5-4 and TRBJ2-1, the full variable domain reads ETGVTQSPTHLIKTRGQQVTLRCSSQSGHNTVSWYQQALGQGPQFIFQYYREEENGRGNFPPRFSGLQFPNYSSELNVNALELDDSALYLCASSYRQGGNEQFFGPGTRLTVL.

The chain recombines TRBV24-1 with TRBJ2-7; 8 bases align to TRBD1. Germline loops: CDR1 KGHDR, CDR2 SFDVKD. CDR3 size: 13 residues. Trimming removed 7 bases from V and 3 bases from J; junction bases left unmatched: 4. The DNA for the CDR3 is TGTGCCACCAGCAGGGGGCCGAACTACGAGCAGTACTTC. Amino acids: CATSRGPNYEQYF.

J is TRBJ1-1 and V is TRBV5-1; D may be TRBD1 (5 bases). Deletions cut 1 base from V and 3 bases from J, with 19 bases between. Germline assignment: CDR1 SGHRS and CDR2 YFSETQ. The CDR3 loop spans 17 amino acids. This CDR3 is CASSLTFSSGMDTEAFF. CDR3 coding DNA: TGCGCCAGCAGCTTGACATTTTCCTCAGGGATGGACACTGAAGCTTTCTTT.

Notes on this clone: This same CDR3 is encoded by further DNA sequences in the sample. The chain has TRBV18 and TRBJ1-2; D is perhaps TRBD1 (5 bases). Trimming shortened V by 3 bases and J by 8 bases, and 13 bases separated the two germline ends. The CDR3 is 13 residues long. CDR1 is KGHSH and CDR2 is LQKENI in the germline V gene. This CDR3 is CASSPSDTRGYTF. CDR3 coding DNA: TGTGCCAGCTCACCCTCGGACACGAGAGGCTACACCTTC.

The gene calls are TRBV5-4 and TRBJ1-1, with no clear D. Trimming shortened V by 0 bases and J by 8 bases, and 11 bases separated the two germline ends. The CDR3 has 13 amino acids. Germline CDR1 is SGHNT and CDR2 is YYREEE (reference sequence). The CDR3 sequence is CASSLDLRTEAFF. In DNA form, the CDR3 reads TGTGCCAGCAGCTTGGATTTAAGGACCGAAGCTTTCTTT. The complete variable domain, with remaining parts taken from reference TRBV5-4 and TRBJ1-1, reads ETGVTQSPTHLIKTRGQQVTLRCSSQSGHNTVSWYQQALGQGPQFIFQYYREEENGRGNFPPRFSGLQFPNYSSELNVNALELDDSALYLCASSLDLRTEAFFGQGTRLTVV.

This chain joins TRBV3-1 (or the pseudogene TRBV3-2) and TRBJ1-2, with 9 nucleotides matching TRBD1. CDR3 length equals 17 residues. CDR1 LGHDT and CDR2 YNNKEL come from the germline V gene (reference sequence). Trimming took 1 base from V and 4 from J; bases not matched to a gene: 10. Here the CDR3 DNA reads TGTGCCAGCAGCCAAGGTGGCGGGACAGGGAATATCTATGGCTACACCTTC. Translated: CASSQGGGTGNIYGYTF.

The V call is TRBV18, the J call TRBJ1-5; the D gene is possibly TRBD1 (6 bases). Trimming took off 4 bases at V and 3 bases at J, with 16 bases between the two ends. The CDR3 totals 16 residues. Per germline, CDR1 KGHSH and CDR2 LQKENI. DNA for the CDR3: TGTGCCAGCTCACTCGAGCAGGGGCGCACCAATCAGCCCCAGCATTTT. Its translation is CASSLEQGRTNQPQHF.

This chain uses TRBV20-1 with TRBJ1-1, with D unresolved. CDR1 and CDR2 (germline): DFQATT, SNEGSKA (reference sequence). V lost 3 bases and J 1 base, leaving 9 bases between the germline ends. This CDR3 contains 13 residues. The DNA for the CDR3 is TGCAGTGCTAGTGCCCATGGGAACACTGAAGCTTTCTTT. Amino acid sequence: CSASAHGNTEAFF.

This clone showed up just once. The CDR3, as DNA: TGTGCCACCGGGACGGGCTATGGCTACACCTTC. Its protein is CATGTGYGYTF. This chain links TRBV28 with TRBJ1-2; TRBD1 is a possible D gene (5 bases). The length of the CDR3 is 11 residues. The ends were cut back, 10 bases at V and 4 bases at J, with 10 bases in the middle. The V gene's germline CDR1 is MDHEN and CDR2 SYDVKM.